What follows describes a single T cell receptor (beta chain). Positively selected for CCR7, the CD45RO-negative cells used as naive CD8 cells excluded terminally differentiated effector memory CD45RA+ cells. TCRdb's table, derived via immunoSEQ multiplex PCR, lists solely in-frame clones and lacks some. The data contain 2 million to 2.5 million clones, about 92% of them singletons. The data were taken from a study of shared clonotypes between healthy human individuals. The CDR3 loop spans 14 amino acids. Germline CDR1 is MDHEN and CDR2 is SYDVKM. The junction had 6 bases not matched to a gene; V was cut back by 7 bases and J by 1 base.

This sequence was found in a young man in good health. Some clones in this sample may be carry-over from other donors' samples. The sample consisted of naive CD8+ T cells from PBMCs. The chain combines TRBV28 with TRBJ1-1, with 7 bases matching TRBD1. The CDR3 region is CASTAGGGNTEAFF. The CDR3 nucleotides read TGTGCCAGCACGGCAGGGGGAGGGAACACTGAAGCTTTCTTT.